These 18 T cell receptor beta chains originate from one sample sequenced in a study of OX40 agonist ivuxolimab in advanced cancers. Clones were read by immunoSEQ multiplex PCR, and TCRdb kept only the in-frame ones, dropping some. The sample lists 55,000 to 70,000 clones, more than 85% seen once, with more than 7.5% in the top ten. This specimen was CD4+ or CD8+ T cells sorted from blood, taken in a trial of the OX40 agonist ivuxolimab. The receptors originated from an adult with an advanced solid tumor such as melanoma, head and neck, liver or kidney cancer.

The chain is built from TRBV10-3 and TRBJ2-7; D remains unclear. The CDR3 loop spans 15 amino acids. Trimming took off 3 bases at V and 2 bases at J, with 14 bases between the two ends. The germline V gene encodes CDR1 ENHRY and CDR2 SYGVKD. CDR3 sequence (DNA): TGTGCCATCAGTGATCTGGAGAGTCCAACCTACGAGCAGTACTTC. It codes for CAISDLESPTYEQYF.

The rearrangement links TRBV5-4 to TRBJ2-1; D remains unclear. V lost 4 bases and J 5 bases, leaving 16 bases between the germline ends. The CDR3 contains 15 residues. Germline V gene sequence: CDR1 SGHNT, CDR2 YYREEE (reference sequence). This CDR3 is CASSQFREENNEQFF. The CDR3 nucleotides are TGTGCCAGCAGCCAGTTCCGTGAGGAGAACAATGAGCAGTTCTTC.

V is TRBV5-1 and J is TRBJ1-2, with D unresolved. The germline V gene has CDR1 SGHRS and CDR2 YFSETQ. Deletions cut 0 bases from V and 8 bases from J, with 14 bases between. This CDR3 has 14 residues. The CDR3: CASSLESGYDGYTF. DNA for the CDR3: TGCGCCAGCAGCTTGGAATCGGGGTACGACGGCTACACCTTC.

The V and J genes are TRBV9 and TRBJ2-7; tentative D call: TRBD1 (5 bases). The CDR3 length is 14 residues. In germline, CDR1 is SGDLS, CDR2 YYNGEE. V was pared by 0 bases and J by 4 bases, with 11 bases between. CDR3 region: CASSVAIGVYEQYF. CDR3 sequence (DNA): TGTGCCAGCAGCGTAGCGATAGGGGTTTACGAGCAGTACTTC.

V is TRBV6-1 and J is TRBJ2-7, with 7 bases aligning to TRBD1. CDR1 is MNHNS and CDR2 is SASEGT in the germline V gene. J lost 7 bases, V lost 1 base, and 16 bases had no gene match. The CDR3 has 17 residues. The chain's CDR3 is CASSEGGSRQGRWEQYF. The CDR3 coding sequence is TGTGCCAGCAGTGAAGGAGGGTCTCGACAGGGTCGCTGGGAGCAGTACTTC.

This chain uses TRBV6-6 with TRBJ1-2; no firm D call. CDR1 is MNHNY, CDR2 SVGAGI, per germline (reference sequence). The CDR3 has 11 amino acids. V gave up 2 bases and J gave up 8 bases, with 6 bases separating them. The CDR3 nucleotides read TGTGCCAGCAGTTACGAGGGAGGCTACACCTTC. It codes for CASSYEGGYTF.

V is TRBV29-1 and J is TRBJ2-2, with TRBD1 matching over 7 bases. CDR3 length equals 15 residues. J was trimmed by 5 bases and V by 3 bases; bases with no gene match: 9. Germline-derived CDR1 and CDR2 are SQVTM and ANQGSEA. CDR3: CSVDPGRGSTGELFF. CDR3 DNA: TGCAGCGTTGATCCGGGCAGGGGGTCTACCGGGGAGCTGTTTTTT.

The chain carries TRBV6-5 and TRBJ1-4; 7 bases map to TRBD1. CDR3 size: 16 residues. The germline V gene has CDR1 MNHEY and CDR2 SVGAGI. The V segment lost 0 bases and the J segment 5 bases; nucleotides outside the gene matches: 6. CDR3 residues: CASSYSKGTVNEKLFF. CDR3 nucleotides: TGTGCCAGCAGTTACTCGAAAGGGACAGTAAATGAAAAACTGTTTTTT.

This chain links TRBV27 with TRBJ2-1; D is unclear. Germline V gene sequence: CDR1 MNHEY, CDR2 SMNVEV (reference sequence). V lost 3 bases to trimming and J lost 7 bases, with 10 bases between them. This CDR3 is 13 amino acids long. DNA for the CDR3: TGTGCCAGCAGTTTCTCCAGCGAGAATGAGCAGTTCTTC. Translation: CASSFSSENEQFF.

The chain couples TRBV9 to TRBJ1-2; 9 positions agree with TRBD1. Looked up from germline, CDR1 is SGDLS and CDR2 is YYNGEE. This CDR3 is 15 amino acids long. Losses at the gene ends were 0 bases for V and 5 bases for J; bases not matched to a gene: 5. CDR3 sequence: CASSVAGDRAYGYTF. CDR3 DNA: TGTGCCAGCAGCGTAGCGGGGGACAGGGCGTATGGCTACACCTTC.

The chain is built from TRBV11-3 and TRBJ2-5; D call uncertain. The CDR3 consists of 13 residues. The V gene's germline CDR1 is SGHNT and CDR2 YENEEA. Trimming removed 0 bases from V and 1 base from J, with 3 bases in between. This CDR3 is CASSLDGQETQYF. The CDR3 DNA reads TGTGCCAGCAGCTTAGATGGCCAAGAGACCCAGTACTTC.

The chain joins TRBV6-5 to TRBJ2-7, with 14 bases matching TRBD2. V dropped 5 bases and J dropped 7; count of bases not matched to a gene: 4. Germline CDR1 is MNHEY and CDR2 is SVGAGI. The CDR3 contains 14 residues. CDR3: CASSQGLAGVEQYF. CDR3 nucleotide sequence: TGTGCCAGCAGTCAGGGACTAGCGGGGGTAGAGCAGTACTTC.

J is TRBJ2-3 and V is TRBV5-1; a weak D match, TRBD1 (5 bases). The CDR3 has 15 residues. Germline V gene sequence: CDR1 SGHRS, CDR2 YFSETQ. Trimming cost V 0 bases and J 2 bases, with 10 bases left between them. CDR3 sequence (DNA): TGCGCCAGCAGCTTGGGGGGCTCGTACACAGATACGCAGTATTTT. The encoded protein is CASSLGGSYTDTQYF.

The CDR3 region has the DNA TGTGCCAGCAGCTTAGCGGCTTCCGGAGAAGAGACCCAGTACTTC. It translates to CASSLAASGEETQYF. The gene calls are TRBV11-2 and TRBJ2-5; D remains ambiguous. Germline CDR1 SGHAT, CDR2 FQNNGV. Trimming removed 1 base from V and 3 bases from J, with 12 bases in between. This CDR3 has 15 residues.

This sequence joins TRBV13 and TRBJ2-3; 8 nucleotides line up with TRBD2. CDR1 PRHDT and CDR2 FYEKMQ come from the germline V gene (reference sequence). The CDR3 totals 16 residues. V lost 1 base, J lost 4 bases, and 7 bases stayed unmatched. CDR3 protein: CASSLAPGLAADTQYF. CDR3 bases: TGTGCCAGCAGCTTAGCCCCCGGACTAGCCGCAGATACGCAGTATTTT.

The rearrangement joins TRBV6-5 to TRBJ1-2, with unresolved D. Germline V gene data show CDR1 as MNHEY and CDR2 as SVGAGI. The CDR3 sequence is 12 residues long. V lost 6 bases and J lost 1, with 6 bases in between. The CDR3 sequence: CASRAGNYGYTF. CDR3 nucleotides: TGTGCCAGCAGGGCGGGTAACTATGGCTACACCTTC.

V and J are TRBV25-1 and TRBJ1-6; tentatively, D is TRBD1 (5 bases). Germline lookup yields CDR1 MGHDK and CDR2 SYGVNS. V shed 3 bases and J shed 4 bases, with 10 bases lying between them. CDR3 length: 15 amino acids. CDR3 protein: CASSEQGWYNSPLHF. As DNA, the CDR3 is TGTGCCAGCAGTGAGCAGGGCTGGTATAATTCACCCCTCCACTTT.

This chain connects TRBV13 to TRBJ2-5; D not certain. CDR1 is PRHDT, CDR2 FYEKMQ, per germline (reference sequence). With 2 bases removed from V and 9 bases from J, the gap between germline ends came to 7 bases. The CDR3 is 11 residues long. CDR3 amino acids: CASSLFGAQYF. The CDR3 region has the DNA TGTGCCAGCAGCTTATTTGGGGCCCAGTACTTC.